The 7 T cell receptor beta chains listed next were all sequenced from one sample in a study of T cells in Graves' hyperthyroidism and ophthalmopathy. RNA transcripts were the template for amplifying TCR beta CDR3 regions. A first-round RT-PCR of the TCR CDR3 used the HTBI primer set. A single record per CDR3 protein comes from TCRdb applying MiXCR to the multiplex PCR reads. The sample contains fewer than 450,000 distinct CDR3 sequences, 17% of which appear only once. Source material: blood. The receptor set was obtained from a woman aged 25 to 39 with Graves' hyperthyroidism that later progressed to Graves' ophthalmopathy.

The V and J genes are TRBV19 and TRBJ2-2; D not certain. The ends were cut back, 1 base at V and 9 bases at J, with 6 bases in the middle. CDR1 is LNHDA, CDR2 SQIVND, per germline (reference sequence). The CDR3 loop spans 12 amino acids. The CDR3 region has the DNA TGTGCCAGTAGTATAGGGGTGCGGGAGCTGTTTTTT. This codes for CASSIGVRELFF.

This clonotype was seen repeatedly, ten times or more. The V call is TRBV12-3 or TRBV12-4, the J call TRBJ1-5; 8 bases align to TRBD1. This CDR3 has 15 residues. The V segment lost 6 bases and the J segment 3 bases; nucleotides outside the gene matches: 7. The CDR3 sequence: CASSPGQALNQPQHF. Written as DNA, the CDR3 is TGTGCCAGCAGCCCGGGACAGGCCCTCAATCAGCCCCAGCATTTT.

At least ten counts were recorded for this clonotype. The chain has TRBV5-1 and TRBJ2-7; a weak D match, TRBD2 (5 bases). The V gene lost 2 bases and the J gene lost 3 bases, with 12 bases spanning the gap. Germline CDR1 reads SGHRS; CDR2 reads YFSETQ. CDR3 size: 14 residues. The CDR3 DNA is TGCGCCAGCAGCTTCTATACACGGGGCTACGAGCAGTACTTC. As protein: CASSFYTRGYEQYF. Full variable domain (remainder filled in from reference TRBV5-1 and TRBJ2-7): KAGVTQTPRYLIKTRGQQVTLSCSPISGHRSVSWYQQTPGQGLQFLFEYFSETQRNKGNFPGRFSGRQFSNSRSEMNVSTLELGDSALYLCASSFYTRGYEQYFGPGTRLTVT.

This clonotype was counted at least ten times. This sequence joins TRBV10-2 and TRBJ2-3, with D unresolved. This CDR3 contains 14 residues. Trimming cost V 8 bases and J 1 base, with 13 bases left between them. Germline assignment: CDR1 WSHSY and CDR2 SAAADI. The CDR3 DNA is TGCGCCAGCTCTAGGGCCTTGGGCACAGATACGCAGTATTTT. Translated, it gives CASSRALGTDTQYF.

This clonotype was seen many times. The CDR3 reads CASSSFRKGDTEAFF. The CDR3 coding sequence is TGTGCCAGCAGTTCCTTTCGTAAGGGGGACACTGAAGCTTTCTTT. This rearrangement joins TRBV27 to TRBJ1-1; tentative D call: TRBD1 (6 bases). The V and J ends lost 4 bases and 3 bases respectively, with 15 bases between them. The CDR3 is 15 amino acids. Germline V gene data show CDR1 as MNHEY and CDR2 as SMNVEV (reference sequence).

This clonotype was observed a handful of times. The chain employs TRBV28 and TRBJ2-5, with TRBD2 identical over 8 bases. The V gene's germline CDR1 is MDHEN and CDR2 SYDVKM. CDR3 size: 15 residues. The V gene end was trimmed by 4 bases and the J gene end by 4 bases; junction bases not matched to a gene: 8. The CDR3 bases are TGTGCCAGCAGTTCGTATAGCGGGATGGCAGAGACCCAGTACTTC. It codes for CASSSYSGMAETQYF.

This clonotype was picked up many times. V and J are TRBV15 and TRBJ2-3; either TRBD1 or TRBD2 may supply D (5 bases each). Germline-derived CDR1 and CDR2 are LNHNV and YYDKDF (reference sequence). The CDR3 consists of 15 residues. V lost 0 bases, J lost 2 bases, and 9 bases lay in between. The CDR3: CATSREGEPTDTQYF. CDR3 DNA: TGTGCCACCAGCAGAGAGGGGGAACCCACAGATACGCAGTATTTT.